This T cell receptor (beta chain) derives from a study of cytomegalovirus exposure and HLA in healthy donors. Between the trimmed V and J ends, which lost 1 base and 7 bases, there was a span of 13 bases. Germline V CDR1 and CDR2: SGHVS, FQNEAQ. The CDR3 length is 15 residues. Comments on this clone: Its target is unknown.

Findings and caveats of the study: A classifier reportedly called cytomegalovirus status with high sensitivity and specificity. With further analysis later on, most CMV-associated TCR beta chains appeared HLA-restricted. In an earlier analysis, about 87% or about 30%: the productive usage of most TCR beta V segments.

The PCR had 60 Vbeta and 13 Jbeta primers. Sequencing was performed with immunoSEQ multiplex PCR; in TCRdb, only in-frame clones are kept and a portion is missing. The sample yields about 150,000 clones, roughly 80% seen once. Specimen: PBMCs. The receptor was isolated from a woman aged 40 to 49 in good health and CMV-seronegative. The chain carries TRBV7-8 and TRBJ1-4; D perhaps matches TRBD1 (5 bases). In DNA, the CDR3 is TGTGCCAGCAGCTTAGGTGGGGGGTGGGGTGAAAAACTGTTTTTT. Protein product: CASSLGGGWGEKLFF.